A selection of T cell receptor beta chains follows, all from one sample in a study of T cells after yellow fever vaccination. TCRdb used MiXCR to reprocess the 5' RACE reads, holding one entry per CDR3 protein. Among over 300,000 distinct CDR3 sequences listed, around 7.3% were seen once. This specimen consisted of PBMCs, obtained roughly seven weeks after the first yellow fever vaccination. The receptors here all came from a man aged 18 to 29 who received the YFV17D yellow fever vaccine. CDR3s include the opening cysteine and the closing phenylalanine or tryptophan. Fields, in order: J gene, clone size, D gene, V gene, CDR3 DNA, CDR3 protein. A D gene is named only where the DNA matches it firmly. Not every row has a clone size; where given, it reads once, few, many or a size class.

J gene: TRBJ2-7; clone size: many; D gene: NA; V gene: TRBV10-2; CDR3 DNA: TGCGCCAGCAGTGAACAGGGCTACGAGCAGTACTTC; CDR3 protein: CASSEQGYEQYF
J gene: TRBJ1-6; clone size: NA; D gene: TRBD1; V gene: TRBV7-9; CDR3 DNA: TGTGCCAGCGGCCGGGACAGGGAAAGTAATTCACCCCTCCACTTT; CDR3 protein: CASGRDRESNSPLHF
J gene: TRBJ1-1; clone size: NA; D gene: NA; V gene: TRBV5-6; CDR3 DNA: TGTGCCAGCACCCCTCGTTTTAGACCAGGGTCTGAAGCTTTCTTT; CDR3 protein: CASTPRFRPGSEAFF
J gene: TRBJ2-5; clone size: NA; D gene: TRBD1; V gene: TRBV20-1; CDR3 DNA: TGCAGTGCTAGAGAGTTCAGGGGGCCACAAGAGACCCAGTACTTC; CDR3 protein: CSAREFRGPQETQYF
J gene: TRBJ1-1; clone size: many; D gene: TRBD1; V gene: TRBV12-3/TRBV12-4; CDR3 DNA: TGTGCCAGCAGCAAGCAGGGGGACACTGAAGCTTTCTTT; CDR3 protein: CASSKQGDTEAFF
J gene: TRBJ2-7; clone size: many; D gene: TRBD1; V gene: TRBV5-1; CDR3 DNA: TGCGCCAGCAGCCGAGAGCCGGGACAGGGGCTGTACGAGCAGTACTTC; CDR3 protein: CASSREPGQGLYEQYF
J gene: TRBJ2-1; clone size: few; D gene: TRBD2; V gene: TRBV7-2; CDR3 DNA: TGTGCCAGCAGCATGCCGGCGGGACTAGCGACCAATGAGCAGTTCTTC; CDR3 protein: CASSMPAGLATNEQFF
J gene: TRBJ2-5; clone size: few; D gene: TRBD1; V gene: TRBV5-1; CDR3 DNA: TGCGCCAGCCGGACTACAGGGGGTGTCGAGACCCAGTACTTC; CDR3 protein: CASRTTGGVETQYF
J gene: TRBJ1-4; clone size: NA; D gene: NA; V gene: TRBV7-2; CDR3 DNA: TGTGCCAGCAGCTTCGGTGTCGGGGAAAAACTGTTTTTT; CDR3 protein: CASSFGVGEKLFF
J gene: TRBJ2-5; clone size: few; D gene: NA; V gene: TRBV9; CDR3 DNA: TGTGCCAGCAGCGTAGATCCGGGGAAAGAGACCCAGTACTTC; CDR3 protein: CASSVDPGKETQYF